The 2 T cell receptor beta chains below come from one sample, sequenced in a study of blood T cells in healthy people across ages. Sample-barcoded 5' priming and a J-beta primer mix drove a second PCR of roughly 7 to 11 cycles. TCRdb analysed the 5' RACE reads with MiXCR anew, one entry per CDR3 protein. Among about 810,000 distinct CDR3 sequences, 35% to 40% were seen once, and the ten largest hold over 10%. The sample consisted of blood. All receptors derive from a man aged 18 to 30 in good health.

The rearrangement links TRBV21-1 to TRBJ2-4; the table's D call, TRBD1, has no DNA check behind it. TRBV21-1 is a documented pseudogene. CDR3 length equals 16 residues. The CDR3 nucleotides read TGTGCCAGCAGCAAACCCGGACAGGGGGCCAAAAACATTCAGTACTTC. It yields the protein CASSKPGQGAKNIQYF.

About this clonotype: A much more abundant neighbour one base away suggests this may be a read error. The chain employs TRBV20-1 and TRBJ2-3, with D uncertain. V was pared by 5 bases and J by 0 bases, with 12 bases between. The CDR3 length is 14 residues. CDR1 DFQATT and CDR2 SNEGSKA come from the germline V gene (reference sequence). CDR3 nucleotide sequence: TGCAGTGCTCCCCGACCAGCGAGCACAGATACGCAGTATTTT. It codes for CSAPRPASTDTQYF.